Here is one TCR beta chain with its context. Its matching antigen is unknown. The data are from a study of CD8 T cells in Susac syndrome. Across the study: Sequenced Susac syndrome patients included 5 or 6 with clinically active disease and eight in remission.

Reverse transcription of roughly 0.5 to 1 ug RNA was carried out with random hexamers. TCRdb reprocessed the immunoSEQ multiplex PCR reads with MiXCR, giving one entry per CDR3 protein. The table lists about 140,000 distinct CDR3 sequences, approximately 95% of them singletons. Study-wide findings and caveats: Expansion of clones was not seen in the CD4+ T cell repertoires of Susac syndrome.

The clonotype originates from a human donor with Susac syndrome. Sequences were obtained from CD4+ T cells from PBMCs.

The CDR3 DNA sequence: TGCAGCGTGTCCCGAGATGGTAAAGGGACAGTCGGCTATGGCTACACCTTC. It specifies CSVSRDGKGTVGYGYTF. V and J are TRBV29-1 and TRBJ1-2; 7 bases line up with TRBD1. V lost 6 bases and J lost 4; bases outside the gene matches: 20. The CDR3 contains 17 residues. Germline assignment: CDR1 SQVTM and CDR2 ANQGSEA. Supplemented by reference TRBV29-1 and TRBJ1-2, the full variable domain reads SAVISQKPSRDICQRGTSLTIQCQVDSQVTMMFWYRQQPGQSLTLIATANQGSEATYESGFVIDKFPISRPNLTFSTLTVSNMSPEDSSIYLCSVSRDGKGTVGYGYTFGSGTRLTVV.